Sequencing of this T cell receptor (beta chain) was carried out in a study of CD8 T cells in ankylosing spondylitis. About this clonotype itself: Its antigen is not identified.

Quantitative barcoded 5'-RACE was used to prepare TCR beta libraries. Each CDR3 protein is one row after TCRdb ran MiXCR on the 5' RACE reads. This sample has 150,000 to 200,000 distinct CDR3 sequences; around a third occur once, and the top ten carry about 6%. Study-wide results and limits: Enrichment of disease-linked clones was reportedly significant in matched ankylosing spondylitis synovial fluid. Roughly eight highly homologous variants made up a TCR beta motif that seemed to typify ankylosing spondylitis blood.

CDR3 length: 17 residues. Germline V gives CDR1 SGHDT, CDR2 YYEEEE. The V segment lost 3 bases and the J segment 4 bases; nucleotides outside the gene matches: 5. V usage is TRBV5-6 and J usage is TRBJ2-2; 14 bases are shared with TRBD2. The TCR was taken from a male donor with ankylosing spondylitis. Sequencing was performed on synovial fluid, either unsorted or a sorted T cell fraction (not recorded which). The CDR3 nucleotides read TGTGCCAGCAGCTCAGGACTAGCGGGAGGTGGCACCGGGGAGCTGTTTTTT. Translation: CASSSGLAGGGTGELFF.